Sequencing of this T cell receptor (beta chain) was carried out in a study of human T cells and chemical hapten exposure. Background on the study: Minor pooled library volume differences mainly drove per-sample TCR yield variation. The study, taken as a whole, reports: Following DPC sensitization, TCRs present above 1 in 1000 frequency showed no change.

Authors' analysis steps: Samples had a median of approximately 89,000 TCRs, ranging roughly 20,000 to 690,600. One entry per CDR3 protein, called by TCRdb with MiXCR from the RACE reads. Here the V and J calls rest on TCRdb's processing, not on the authors' analysis. The repertoire consists of under 60,000 distinct CDR3 sequences, with 9.5% to 12% occurring once and the leading ten covering approximately 1.8%. Notes on this clonotype: Antigen: not known.

V shed 2 bases and J shed 2 bases, with 1 base lying between them. This CDR3 has 12 amino acids. Germline V lookup: CDR1 LGHNT, CDR2 FRNRAP. The time point denotes: patch test 1, 2 weeks after DPC sensitization. Regarding treatment: therapeutic diphenylcyclopropenone sensitization with weekly scalp DPC. Total RNA was isolated from whole blood that had not been fractionated. Patches went on only after blood had been drawn each time. The clonotype comes from a woman aged 40 to 50 with alopecia areata. Some clones in this sample may be carry-over from other donors' samples. The specimen comprised whole blood, sampled in connection with sensitization to the hapten diphenylcyclopropenone (DPC). V is TRBV12-5 and J is TRBJ2-1; D uncertain. CDR3 coding DNA: TGTGCTAGTGGTTTGCCCTACAATGAGCAGTTCTTC. It codes for CASGLPYNEQFF.